This TCR beta chain is from a study of T cell responses to AZD1222 COVID-19 vaccine. J gave up 0 bases and V 6 bases, and 12 bases lay outside the gene matches. In germline, CDR1 is SGHRS, CDR2 YFSETQ. The CDR3 contains 18 residues. Study conclusions and caveats: Following two doses of AZD1222, Spike-specific TCR breadth and depth rose.

Only one count was recorded for this clone. No antigen is known for it. Here immunoSEQ multiplex PCR was the method, and the copy in TCRdb shows in-frame clones only, minus some. The sample lists under 150,000 clones; roughly 87% were seen once. The sequenced sample was peripheral blood, obtained on day 0 of AZD1222 vaccination. V and J are TRBV5-1 and TRBJ2-6, with 7 bases matching TRBD1. The sequence came from an adult in good health. This CDR3 reads CASKYPGQTSSGANVLTF. The CDR3 region has the DNA TGCGCCAGCAAATATCCGGGACAGACCTCCTCTGGGGCCAACGTCCTGACTTTC. The full variable domain, rest sourced from reference TRBV5-1 and TRBJ2-6, is KAGVTQTPRYLIKTRGQQVTLSCSPISGHRSVSWYQQTPGQGLQFLFEYFSETQRNKGNFPGRFSGRQFSNSRSEMNVSTLELGDSALYLCASKYPGQTSSGANVLTFGAGSRLTVL.